This record looks at one T cell receptor (beta chain) sequence and its context. The antigen remains unidentified. Germline V gene lookup returns CDR1 MDHEN and CDR2 SYDVKM. The CDR3 loop spans 14 amino acids. Trimming shortened V by 6 bases and J by 1 base, and 12 bases separated the two germline ends. The data are from a study of cytomegalovirus exposure and HLA in healthy donors. Findings and caveats of the study: The later analysis indicated that the majority of CMV-associated TCR beta chains appeared HLA-restricted.

It was with 60 Vbeta and 13 Jbeta primers that the PCR ran. Some clones are missing from TCRdb's copy, which holds only in-frame ones; the method was immunoSEQ multiplex PCR. The table shows fewer than 200,000 clones, with around 86% occurring only once. This rearrangement joins TRBV28 to TRBJ1-2, with D possibly matching TRBD1 (6 bases). This sequence was found in a male donor in good health and CMV-seronegative. Material: PBMCs. Here the CDR3 DNA reads TGTGCCAGCAGCGAGGGGGTTTTTAACTATGGCTACACCTTC. Its protein product is CASSEGVFNYGYTF.